This entry features one T cell receptor (beta chain) sequence. It has no known antigen specificity. Within one base of it there is no much larger clone, and no base qualities were kept. This sample was included in a study of T cell changes during pregnancy in multiple sclerosis (dated by TCRdb to between 2018 and 2021). For context, the study as a whole: The study examined how the T cell repertoire changed over the course of pregnancy in women with multiple sclerosis.

The library was obtained by the immunoSEQ multiplex PCR assay. TCRdb holds this immuneACCESS table with in-frame rearrangements only. Some clones are missing; in checked studies, unresolved V genes explain under half, and the rest has no known cause. This sample comprises fewer than 60,000 clones, roughly 93% of them detected only once. Around 1.3% of the sample is taken by the ten largest. CDR1 SEHNR and CDR2 FQNEAQ were looked up in the germline V gene (reference sequence). V and J are trimmed by 4 bases and 4 bases, and the gene matches miss 5 bases of the junction. The CDR3 contains 14 residues, cysteine and phenylalanine counted. Only the CDR3 portion is preserved as DNA: 42 bases, with reading frame beginning at the first base.

The origin of this receptor is a female donor with multiple sclerosis, enrolled in a pregnancy study. The source was peripheral blood, collected in the second trimester of pregnancy. The V gene is TRBV7-9 and the J gene is TRBJ1-2, and TRBD1 matches 8 of the central bases. The CDR3 corresponds to CASSYGQGGYGYTF. The sequenced DNA: TGTGCCAGCAGCTACGGACAGGGAGGCTATGGCTACACCTTC.